This entry concerns a single TCR beta chain. What it binds is unknown. It was with 60 Vbeta and 13 Jbeta primers that the PCR ran. Sequencing used immunoSEQ multiplex PCR; TCRdb keeps in-frame clones, though not all of them. The sample shows 180,000 or so clones, 77% of them seen only once. The data belong to a study of cytomegalovirus exposure and HLA in healthy donors. Study outcomes and limitations: Among the sequence variants, a highly shared cluster was likely an artifact of sequencing. In a later analysis, specific HLA alleles were associated with under 20,000 TCR beta sequences at a 0.05 false discovery rate.

V lost 0 bases to trimming and J lost 4 bases, with 13 bases between them. CDR1 and CDR2 (germline): MNHEY, SVGAGI. CDR3 length: 15 residues. V gene TRBV6-5 combines with J gene TRBJ2-7; no clear D. Source material: PBMCs. This sequence was found in a man aged 18 to 30 in good health and CMV-seronegative. The chain's CDR3 is CASSYSPDTVYEQYF. DNA for the CDR3: TGTGCCAGCAGTTACTCCCCTGACACGGTGTACGAGCAGTACTTC.